These 22 T cell receptor beta chains came from one sample sequenced in a study of early T cells in non-severe SARS-CoV-2 infection. Each CDR3 protein is one row after TCRdb ran MiXCR on the 5' RACE reads. The sample carries some 57,000 distinct CDR3 sequences, about 12% recorded once. Sequencing was performed on whole blood. The receptor set was obtained from an adult who was a healthcare worker with PCR-confirmed SARS-CoV-2 infection or an uninfected control (not recorded which).

As DNA, the CDR3 is TGTGCCAGCAGTTTAGTTCCGGGACAGGGGGTCAACATTCAGTACTTC. Its protein product is CASSLVPGQGVNIQYF. The rearrangement joins TRBV12-3 or TRBV12-4 to TRBJ2-4, with 11 bases aligning to TRBD1. V shed 1 base and J 7 bases; nucleotides not matched to a gene: 6. This CDR3 is built from 16 residues.

This clonotype was detected ten times or more. The chain recombines TRBV7-2 with TRBJ2-2; D gene unclear. Per germline, CDR1 SGHTA and CDR2 FQGNSA. CDR3 length equals 13 residues. The ends were cut back, 0 bases at V and 6 bases at J, with 5 bases in the middle. The CDR3 region is CASSLATAGELFF. In nucleotides, the CDR3 is TGTGCCAGCAGCTTAGCTACAGCCGGGGAGCTGTTTTTT.

The chain carries TRBV2 and TRBJ2-4, with D possibly TRBD2 on 6 matching bases. With the DNA end fitting TRBJ2-1 better, the J assignment may be wrong. This CDR3 is built from 15 residues. CDR1 and CDR2 from the germline V gene are SNHLY and FYNNEI. For the CDR3, the DNA is TGTGCCAGCAGCGTGGCGGAGGGCGGCAAAAACATTCAGTTCTTC. Its translation: CASSVAEGGKNIQFF.

In its sample, this clonotype was seen a few times. The J gene is TRBJ2-3, the V gene TRBV20-1, with 7 bases that match TRBD2. The germline CDR1 and CDR2 sequences are DFQATT and SNEGSKA (reference sequence). V lost 3 bases, J lost 0 bases, and 6 bases stayed unmatched. The CDR3 contains 15 residues. As DNA, the CDR3 is TGCAGTGCTAGGGGGGGGTCCCATAGCACAGATACGCAGTATTTT. It is translated as CSARGGSHSTDTQYF.

The rearrangement links TRBV29-1 to TRBJ1-1, with 8 bases lining up with TRBD1. The germline V gene encodes CDR1 SQVTM and CDR2 ANQGSEA. This CDR3 has 15 amino acids. The ends lost 7 bases at V and 1 base at J; junction bases unmatched: 11. CDR3: CSGTSQGAGNTEAFF. The CDR3 DNA sequence: TGCAGCGGTACGTCGCAGGGGGCAGGGAACACTGAAGCTTTCTTT. Using reference TRBV29-1 and TRBJ1-1 for the parts outside the CDR3, the full variable domain is SAVISQKPSRDICQRGTSLTIQCQVDSQVTMMFWYRQQPGQSLTLIATANQGSEATYESGFVIDKFPISRPNLTFSTLTVSNMSPEDSSIYLCSGTSQGAGNTEAFFGQGTRLTVV.

This clonotype appeared a few times. The rearrangement uses TRBV29-1 and TRBJ1-4, with TRBD1 matching over 7 bases. This CDR3 region has 12 residues. Germline CDR1 is SQVTM and CDR2 is ANQGSEA. V was clipped by 7 bases and J by 8 bases; unmatched bases: 7. The CDR3 nucleotides are TGCAGCGCCCCGGGACAGAGCGAAAAACTGTTTTTT. Its translation is CSAPGQSEKLFF.

The rearrangement joins TRBV21-1 to TRBJ1-2; TRBD1, as called in the table, went unchecked against the DNA. TRBV21-1 is a listed pseudogene. The CDR3 is made up of 12 amino acids. The CDR3 DNA sequence: TGTGCCAGCAGGGGGACAGAATATGGCTACACCTTC. Amino acid sequence: CASRGTEYGYTF.

V and J are TRBV5-1 and TRBJ2-3; D gene uncertain. The length of the CDR3 is 13 residues. With 6 bases removed from V and 1 base from J, the gap between germline ends came to 9 bases. Germline V gives CDR1 SGHRS, CDR2 YFSETQ. CDR3 loop: CASTPGGTDTQYF. For the CDR3, the DNA is TGCGCCAGCACCCCCGGCGGCACAGATACGCAGTATTTT.

The chain is built from TRBV19 and TRBJ2-1; possible D gene TRBD2, 6 bases. Germline-derived CDR1 and CDR2 are LNHDA and SQIVND (reference sequence). CDR3 size: 15 residues. V was clipped by 4 bases and J by 4 bases, with 14 bases between them. This CDR3 reads CASSSRERSYNEQFF. In DNA form, the CDR3 reads TGTGCCAGTAGTAGCCGGGAGAGGAGTTACAATGAGCAGTTCTTC.

There are a few counts of this clonotype. This rearrangement joins TRBV24-1 to TRBJ2-5; TRBD2 might be the D (5 bases). Germline loops: CDR1 KGHDR, CDR2 SFDVKD. The V end lost 6 bases, the J end lost 4 bases, and 20 bases lay between the germline ends. The CDR3 contains 16 residues. Here the CDR3 DNA reads TGTGCCACCAGTCCCGGGCTCAAGGGAGTCGGAGAGACCCAGTACTTC. It yields the protein CATSPGLKGVGETQYF.

This clonotype appeared a few times. This chain joins TRBV5-6 and TRBJ2-1; D call uncertain. This CDR3 region has 13 residues. V shed 2 bases and J shed 6 bases, with 9 bases lying between them. Germline-derived CDR1 and CDR2 are SGHDT and YYEEEE. As DNA, the CDR3 is TGTGCCAGCAGCTTAATGTTCAGCAATGAGCAGTTCTTC. It yields the protein CASSLMFSNEQFF.

This clonotype was counted at least ten times. The chain combines TRBV15 with TRBJ2-7; TRBD2 matches at 7 bases. V trimming: 0 bases; J trimming: 6 bases; junction bases outside the gene matches: 17. CDR3 length: 18 residues. The V gene's germline CDR1 is LNHNV and CDR2 YYDKDF (reference sequence). The CDR3 coding sequence is TGTGCCACCAGCAGAGATGAATTCCTCGGGGGGAGTTCCCTCGAGCAGTACTTC. Its protein is CATSRDEFLGGSSLEQYF.

This chain links TRBV11-2 with TRBJ1-1, with a possible D match to TRBD1 (6 bases). Per germline, CDR1 SGHAT and CDR2 FQNNGV. The V end was cut by 5 bases, the J end by 0 bases, with 16 bases between. The CDR3 loop spans 16 amino acids. This CDR3 is CASSPSRDKMNTEAFF. CDR3 bases: TGTGCCAGCAGCCCATCCCGGGACAAGATGAACACTGAAGCTTTCTTT.

This clonotype was seen ten or more times. This chain joins TRBV19 and TRBJ2-3; possibly TRBD2 for D (6 bases). V was clipped by 7 bases and J by 3 bases, with 17 bases between them. The CDR3 is made up of 15 amino acids. Germline CDR1 and CDR2: LNHDA and SQIVND (reference sequence). CDR3 in amino acids: CASTTYGGKTDTQYF. The CDR3, as DNA: TGTGCCAGTACTACCTACGGGGGAAAGACAGATACGCAGTATTTT.

This clonotype has a handful of counts. V usage is TRBV6-2 or TRBV6-3 and J usage is TRBJ2-6; no clear D. Germline V gene data show CDR1 as MNHEY and CDR2 as SVGEGT. This CDR3 spans 17 amino acids. With 0 bases removed from V and 0 bases from J, the gap between germline ends came to 9 bases. The CDR3 DNA reads as TGTGCCAGCAGTTACTCGAACGCGATCTCTGGGGCCAACGTCCTGACTTTC. Encoded protein: CASSYSNAISGANVLTF.

This clonotype appeared a few times. The gene calls are TRBV4-3 and TRBJ2-5; D assignment may be TRBD1 or TRBD2 (5 bases each). The CDR3 loop spans 16 amino acids. Germline V CDR1 and CDR2: LGHNA, YSLEER. V was cut by 1 base and J by 5 bases, with 17 bases left in between. The CDR3 DNA sequence: TGCGCCAGCAGCCAAGGGAGTGGCAGGTGGGGGGAGACCCAGTACTTC. Protein sequence: CASSQGSGRWGETQYF.

This clonotype was counted at least ten times. V and J are TRBV5-1 and TRBJ2-3; TRBD1 agrees at 8 bases. The germline CDR1 and CDR2 sequences are SGHRS and YFSETQ. The CDR3 sequence is 16 residues long. The V and J ends lost 4 bases and 1 base, in that order; junction bases with no gene match: 8. The CDR3 protein is CASSISTGDGTDTQYF. The CDR3 DNA reads TGCGCCAGCAGCATCTCGACAGGGGATGGCACAGATACGCAGTATTTT.

V gene TRBV5-1 combines with J gene TRBJ1-1; TRBD1 matches 8 bases. Germline assignment: CDR1 SGHRS and CDR2 YFSETQ. The CDR3 sequence is 14 residues long. With V trimmed by 0 bases and J by 6 bases, 4 bases remained unmatched. The CDR3 bases are TGCGCCAGCAGCTTGGGGCAGGGGGCCGCTGAAGCTTTCTTT. Its protein is CASSLGQGAAEAFF.

This clonotype was seen a few times. The chain recombines TRBV29-1 with TRBJ1-2; D is unresolved. The CDR3 runs to 14 residues. Trimming left V 3 bases short and J 6 bases short, with 17 bases between. Germline CDR1 and CDR2: SQVTM and ANQGSEA. The CDR3: CSVDPNPSGDGYTF. The CDR3 region has the DNA TGCAGCGTTGATCCGAATCCATCCGGGGATGGCTACACCTTC.

The chain uses TRBV11-1 and TRBJ2-5; D unresolved. Trimming took off 0 bases at V and 3 bases at J, with 11 bases between the two ends. This CDR3 comprises 15 residues. Per germline, CDR1 SGHAT and CDR2 FQDESV (reference sequence). The CDR3 loop is CASSLAEQTKETQYF. The CDR3 nucleotides read TGTGCCAGCAGCTTAGCCGAACAGACAAAAGAGACCCAGTACTTC.

A few counts support this clonotype. The rearrangement joins TRBV11-2 to TRBJ2-2, with a possible D match to TRBD1 (6 bases). The germline V gene has CDR1 SGHAT and CDR2 FQNNGV. Trimming stripped 6 bases from V and 3 bases from J, with 14 bases between. This CDR3 is built from 15 residues. CDR3 amino acids: CASRAGVGYTGELFF. The CDR3 region has the DNA TGTGCCAGCAGGGCAGGGGTTGGATACACCGGGGAGCTGTTTTTT.

There are many counts of this clonotype. V usage is TRBV7-2 and J usage is TRBJ2-5, with 11 bases matching TRBD2. This CDR3 is built from 16 residues. V was clipped by 4 bases and J by 5 bases; unmatched bases: 9. Germline CDR1 reads SGHTA; CDR2 reads FQGNSA. CDR3 coding DNA: TGTGCCAGCAGCTCCGGACTAGCGGGCGGGCAGGAGACCCAGTACTTC. Its protein is CASSSGLAGGQETQYF.